The 5 T cell receptor beta chains in this list originate from one sample, sequenced in a study of CD8 T cells in ankylosing spondylitis. TCRdb processed the 5' RACE reads anew with MiXCR; each CDR3 protein has one entry. The sample includes about 240,000 distinct CDR3 sequences, approximately 9% of them seen just once. Sequencing input: blood, either unsorted or a sorted T cell fraction (not recorded which). Receptor source: a male donor with ankylosing spondylitis or in good health (not recorded which).

In regard to this clonotype: This sequence may be a read error, since a much larger clone differs from it by one base. The V gene is TRBV4-2, the J gene TRBJ2-3; 7 bases align to TRBD1. The CDR3 is 15 residues long. Germline V CDR1 and CDR2: LGHNA, YNFKEQ. The CDR3 DNA sequence: TGTGCCATCAGCCCCGGGACAGAAATCACAGATACGCAGTATTTT. It codes for CAISPGTEITDTQYF.

This clonotype was seen many times. This rearrangement joins TRBV6-6 to TRBJ2-7; D unclear. The germline V gene encodes CDR1 MNHNY and CDR2 SVGAGI (reference sequence). This CDR3 spans 12 amino acids. The V end was cut by 7 bases, the J end by 7 bases, with 14 bases between. CDR3 DNA sequence: TGTGCCAGCACGTTCGAGTTGGGAGAGCAGTACTTC. Its translation: CASTFELGEQYF.

About this clonotype: This may come from a read error, since a much larger clone is one base off. The genes are TRBV9 and TRBJ2-1, with unresolved D. Germline-derived CDR1 and CDR2 are SGDLS and YYNGEE. CDR3 length: 13 amino acids. V lost 0 bases, J lost 9 bases, and 10 bases lay in between. DNA for the CDR3: TGTGCCAGCAGCGTAGTAGGTAAAAGTGAGCAGTTCTTC. Its protein product is CASSVVGKSEQFF.

The rearrangement uses TRBV6-2 or TRBV6-3 and TRBJ1-2, with TRBD1 as a possible D gene (6 bases). The germline V gene encodes CDR1 MNHEY and CDR2 SVGEGT. Trimming pared 7 bases from V and 4 bases from J, leaving 28 bases between. The CDR3 is made up of 18 amino acids. The CDR3 protein is CASIVWGTRKFLCYGYTF. DNA of the CDR3: TGTGCCAGCATCGTTTGGGGGACAAGAAAATTCCTTTGCTATGGCTACACCTTC.

This clonotype came up many times. The rearrangement links TRBV6-2 or TRBV6-3 to TRBJ2-1, with D hard to call. V was cut by 0 bases and J by 4 bases, with 4 bases left in between. CDR1 MNHEY and CDR2 SVGEGT come from the germline V gene. This CDR3 comprises 13 residues. The DNA for the CDR3 is TGTGCCAGCAGTTACTCGAATTACAATGAGCAGTTCTTC. Translating it yields CASSYSNYNEQFF.